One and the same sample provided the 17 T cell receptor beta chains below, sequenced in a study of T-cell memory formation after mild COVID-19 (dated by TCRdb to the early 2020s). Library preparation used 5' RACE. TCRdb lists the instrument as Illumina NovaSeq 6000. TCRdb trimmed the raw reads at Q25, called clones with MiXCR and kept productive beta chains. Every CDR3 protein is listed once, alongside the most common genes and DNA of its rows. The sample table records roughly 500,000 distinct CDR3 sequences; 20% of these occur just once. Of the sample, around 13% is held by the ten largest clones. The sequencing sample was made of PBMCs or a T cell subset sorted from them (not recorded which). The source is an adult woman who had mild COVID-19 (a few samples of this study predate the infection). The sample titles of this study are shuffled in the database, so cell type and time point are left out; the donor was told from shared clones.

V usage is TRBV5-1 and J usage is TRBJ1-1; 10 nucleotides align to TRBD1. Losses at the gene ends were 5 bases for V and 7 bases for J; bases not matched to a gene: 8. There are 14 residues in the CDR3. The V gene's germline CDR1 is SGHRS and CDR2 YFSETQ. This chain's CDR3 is CASRPGQGLGEAFF. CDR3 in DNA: TGCGCCAGCAGACCGGGACAGGGGTTGGGTGAAGCTTTCTTT. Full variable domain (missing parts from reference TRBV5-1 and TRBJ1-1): KAGVTQTPRYLIKTRGQQVTLSCSPISGHRSVSWYQQTPGQGLQFLFEYFSETQRNKGNFPGRFSGRQFSNSRSEMNVSTLELGDSALYLCASRPGQGLGEAFFGQGTRLTVV.

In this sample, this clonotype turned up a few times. CDR3 nucleotide sequence: TGTGCCAGCAGCTCCGCGAGGGGGCCCGGATGGCAGTACTTC. Its protein product is CASSSARGPGWQYF. This chain joins TRBV7-9 and TRBJ2-7; 7 bases match TRBD1. The CDR3 consists of 14 residues. The ends lost 4 bases at V and 9 bases at J; junction bases unmatched: 12. Germline V gene data show CDR1 as SEHNR and CDR2 as FQNEAQ (reference sequence).

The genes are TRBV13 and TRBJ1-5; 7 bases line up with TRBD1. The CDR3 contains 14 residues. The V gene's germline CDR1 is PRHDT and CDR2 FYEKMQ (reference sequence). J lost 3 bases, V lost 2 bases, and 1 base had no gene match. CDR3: CASSLRGPNQPQHF. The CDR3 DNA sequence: TGTGCCAGCAGCTTAAGGGGGCCCAATCAGCCCCAGCATTTT.

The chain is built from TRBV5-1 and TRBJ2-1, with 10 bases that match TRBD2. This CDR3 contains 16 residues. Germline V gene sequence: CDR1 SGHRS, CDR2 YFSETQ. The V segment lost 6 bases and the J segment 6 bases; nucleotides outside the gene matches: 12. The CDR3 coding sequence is TGCGCCAGCACCCCAGAGAGCGGGGGGGTCCTCAATGAGCAGTTCTTC. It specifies CASTPESGGVLNEQFF.

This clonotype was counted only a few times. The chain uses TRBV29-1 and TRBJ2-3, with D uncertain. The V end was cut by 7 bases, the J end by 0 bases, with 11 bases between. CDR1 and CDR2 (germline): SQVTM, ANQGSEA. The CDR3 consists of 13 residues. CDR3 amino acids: CSAGDPSTDTQYF. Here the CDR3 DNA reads TGCAGCGCCGGAGATCCTAGCACAGATACGCAGTATTTT.

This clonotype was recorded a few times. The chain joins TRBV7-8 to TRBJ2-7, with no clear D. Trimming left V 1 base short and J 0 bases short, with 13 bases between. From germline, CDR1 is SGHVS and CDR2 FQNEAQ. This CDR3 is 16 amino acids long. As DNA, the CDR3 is TGTGCCAGCAGCTTAGACCTGGCACCAACCTCCTACGAGCAGTACTTC. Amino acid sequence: CASSLDLAPTSYEQYF. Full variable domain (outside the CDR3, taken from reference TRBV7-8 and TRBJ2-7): GAGVSQSPRYKVAKRGQDVALRCDPISGHVSLFWYQQALGQGPEFLTYFQNEAQLDKSGLPSDRFFAERPEGSVSTLKIQRTQQEDSAVYLCASSLDLAPTSYEQYFGPGTRLTVT.

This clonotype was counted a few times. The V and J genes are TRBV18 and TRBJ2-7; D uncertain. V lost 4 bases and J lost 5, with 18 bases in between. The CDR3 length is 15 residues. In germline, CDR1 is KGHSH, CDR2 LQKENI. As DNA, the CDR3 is TGTGCCAGCTCACTCTCTACCGGGCCCGCCAACGAGCAGTACTTC. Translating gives CASSLSTGPANEQYF.

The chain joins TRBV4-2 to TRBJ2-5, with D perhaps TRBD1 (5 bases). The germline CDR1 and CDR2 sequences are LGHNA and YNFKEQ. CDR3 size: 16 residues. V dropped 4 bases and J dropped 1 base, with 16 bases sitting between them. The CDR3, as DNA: TGTGCCAGCAGCCGAGAAGGGGCCAGGGTCCAAGAGACCCAGTACTTC. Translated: CASSREGARVQETQYF.

The CDR3 protein is CASSQDDPPRENEQYF. As DNA, the CDR3 is TGTGCCAGCAGCCAAGATGACCCGCCCAGGGAGAACGAGCAGTACTTC. This chain links TRBV3-1 with TRBJ2-7, with D perhaps being TRBD1 or TRBD2 (5 bases each). Germline V CDR1 and CDR2: LGHDT, YNNKEL (reference sequence). Trimming stripped 0 bases from V and 5 bases from J, with 17 bases between. The CDR3 has 16 residues.

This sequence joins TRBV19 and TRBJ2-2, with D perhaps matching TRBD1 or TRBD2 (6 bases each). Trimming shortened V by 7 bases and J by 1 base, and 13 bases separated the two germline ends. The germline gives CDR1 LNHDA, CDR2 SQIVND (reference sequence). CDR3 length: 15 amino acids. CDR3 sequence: CASKGGGWNTGELFF. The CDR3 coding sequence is TGTGCCAGTAAAGGGGGAGGATGGAACACCGGGGAGCTGTTTTTT.

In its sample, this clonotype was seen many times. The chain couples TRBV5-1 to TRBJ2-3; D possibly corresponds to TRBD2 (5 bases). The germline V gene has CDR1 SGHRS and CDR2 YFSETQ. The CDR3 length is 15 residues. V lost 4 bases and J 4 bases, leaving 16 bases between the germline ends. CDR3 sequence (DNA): TGCGCCAGCAGCCCCTTGGACGGGAAGCCAGATACGCAGTATTTT. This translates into CASSPLDGKPDTQYF.

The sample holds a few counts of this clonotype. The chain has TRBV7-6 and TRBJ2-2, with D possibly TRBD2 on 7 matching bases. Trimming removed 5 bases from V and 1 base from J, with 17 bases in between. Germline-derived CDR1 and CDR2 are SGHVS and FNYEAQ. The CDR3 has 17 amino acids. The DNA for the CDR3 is TGTGCCAGCAGCGGACAGCCGGGACTACTGAACACCGGGGAGCTGTTTTTT. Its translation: CASSGQPGLLNTGELFF.

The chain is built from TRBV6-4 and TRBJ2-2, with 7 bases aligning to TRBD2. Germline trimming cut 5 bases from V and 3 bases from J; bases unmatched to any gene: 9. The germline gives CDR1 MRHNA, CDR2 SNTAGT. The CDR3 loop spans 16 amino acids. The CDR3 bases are TGTGCCAGCAGTCATTCTAGCGGCCGTGACACCGGGGAGCTGTTTTTT. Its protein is CASSHSSGRDTGELFF.

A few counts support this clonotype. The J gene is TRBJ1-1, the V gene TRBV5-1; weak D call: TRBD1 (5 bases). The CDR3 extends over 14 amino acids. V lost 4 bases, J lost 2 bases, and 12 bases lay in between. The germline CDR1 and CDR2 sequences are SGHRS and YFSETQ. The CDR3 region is CASSPGAANTEAFF. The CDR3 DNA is TGCGCCAGCAGCCCCGGGGCCGCTAACACTGAAGCTTTCTTT. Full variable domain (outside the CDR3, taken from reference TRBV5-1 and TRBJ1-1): KAGVTQTPRYLIKTRGQQVTLSCSPISGHRSVSWYQQTPGQGLQFLFEYFSETQRNKGNFPGRFSGRQFSNSRSEMNVSTLELGDSALYLCASSPGAANTEAFFGQGTRLTVV.

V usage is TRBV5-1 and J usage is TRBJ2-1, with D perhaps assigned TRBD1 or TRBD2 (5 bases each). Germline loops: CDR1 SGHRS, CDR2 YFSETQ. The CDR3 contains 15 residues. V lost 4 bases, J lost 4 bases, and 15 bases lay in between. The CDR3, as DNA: TGCGCCAGCAGCCCTGCCGGGACGGAATACAATGAGCAGTTCTTC. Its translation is CASSPAGTEYNEQFF.

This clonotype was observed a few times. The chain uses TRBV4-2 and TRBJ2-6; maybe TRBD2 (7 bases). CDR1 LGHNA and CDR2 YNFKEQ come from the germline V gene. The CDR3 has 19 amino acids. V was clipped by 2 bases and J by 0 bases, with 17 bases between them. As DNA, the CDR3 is TGTGCCAGCAGCCAACTCCTAGGGGGGGGGCTCTCTGGGGCCAACGTCCTGACTTTC. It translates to CASSQLLGGGLSGANVLTF.

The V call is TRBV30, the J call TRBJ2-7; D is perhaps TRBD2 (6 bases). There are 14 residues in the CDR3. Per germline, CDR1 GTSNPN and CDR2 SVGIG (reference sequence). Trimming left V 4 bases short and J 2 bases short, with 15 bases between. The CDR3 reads CAWNYGSGPYEQYF. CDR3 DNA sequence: TGTGCCTGGAATTATGGTAGCGGACCCTACGAGCAGTACTTC.